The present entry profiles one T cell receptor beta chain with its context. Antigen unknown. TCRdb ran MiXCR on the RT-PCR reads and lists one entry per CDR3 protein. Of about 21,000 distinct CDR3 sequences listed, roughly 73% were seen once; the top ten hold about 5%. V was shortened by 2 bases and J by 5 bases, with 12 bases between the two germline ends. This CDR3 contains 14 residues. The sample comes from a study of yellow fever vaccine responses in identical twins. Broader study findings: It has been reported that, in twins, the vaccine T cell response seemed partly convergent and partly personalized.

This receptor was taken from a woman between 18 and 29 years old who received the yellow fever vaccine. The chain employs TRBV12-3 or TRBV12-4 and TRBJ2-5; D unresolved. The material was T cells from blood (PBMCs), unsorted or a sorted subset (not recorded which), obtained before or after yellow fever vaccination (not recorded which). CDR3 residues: CASSLRAQGETQYF. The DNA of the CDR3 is TGTGCCAGCAGTTTAAGGGCTCAAGGGGAGACCCAGTACTTC.